The clone carrying this T cell receptor beta chain was observed a few times. The target antigen is unknown. Other DNA sequences in the sample encode the same CDR3. Assay used: immunoSEQ multiplex PCR; TCRdb lists only in-frame clones, some missing. The sample has about 6,000 clones; about 80% are singletons. The germline V gene has CDR1 MNHEY and CDR2 SMNVEV (reference sequence). The CDR3 runs 13 residues. V was clipped by 5 bases and J by 8 bases, with 15 bases between them. These data originate in a study of T cells in lung cancer brain metastases. Study-wide results and caveats: Most clones were lesion-specific, with limited overlap between paired lesions (mean Morisita index about 0.25).

The receptor comes from a man aged 45 to 65 with non-small cell lung cancer that had spread to the brain. This sequence joins TRBV27 and TRBJ1-2; tentatively, D is TRBD1 (5 bases). Sequencing input: tumor tissue from a brain metastasis. DNA of the CDR3: TGTGCCAGCAGTCCGACAGAGCCCTACGGCTACACCTTC. It translates to CASSPTEPYGYTF.